Shown below are 10 T cell receptor beta chains from a single sample sequenced in a study of T-cell memory formation after mild COVID-19. MiXCR, applied by TCRdb to the 5' RACE reads, yields one record per CDR3 protein. The sample has roughly 370,000 distinct CDR3 sequences, about 17% seen once; the top ten hold under 25%. What was sequenced was PBMCs or a T cell subset sorted from them (not recorded which). All receptors derive from a man between 18 and 29 years old who had mild COVID-19 (a few samples of this study predate the infection). Cell type and time point are not known.

This chain uses TRBV12-3 or TRBV12-4 with TRBJ1-1; no clear D. Trimming took off 0 bases at V and 5 bases at J, with 10 bases between the two ends. This CDR3 is built from 14 residues. The CDR3 nucleotides are TGTGCCAGCAGTTTAGCCCCCCGGATGACTGAAGCTTTCTTT. Translation: CASSLAPRMTEAFF.

This clonotype was detected ten times or more. The V gene is TRBV4-3, the J gene TRBJ2-7; 7 positions agree with TRBD2. CDR1 and CDR2 from the germline V gene are LGHNA and YSLEER. V dropped 2 bases and J dropped 0; count of bases not matched to a gene: 4. This CDR3 has 15 residues. In nucleotides, the CDR3 is TGCGCCAGCAGCCAACGCGGGGGTAGCTCCTACGAGCAGTACTTC. Translated, it gives CASSQRGGSSYEQYF.

This clonotype was counted between two and nine times. The genes are TRBV7-8 and TRBJ2-4, with 10 bases lining up with TRBD2. The V and J ends lost 7 bases and 6 bases, in that order; junction bases with no gene match: 12. The length of the CDR3 is 16 residues. Germline V lookup: CDR1 SGHVS, CDR2 FQNEAQ. CDR3 amino acids: CASTPLSGGGLNIQYF. The DNA for the CDR3 is TGTGCCAGCACCCCATTAAGCGGGGGGGGTCTAAACATTCAGTACTTC.

This clonotype was observed a few times. The chain employs TRBV29-1 and TRBJ2-7; perhaps TRBD2 as D (5 bases). V gave up 7 bases and J gave up 2 bases, with 12 bases separating them. Germline V lookup: CDR1 SQVTM, CDR2 ANQGSEA. CDR3 length equals 12 residues. The CDR3 nucleotides read TGCAGCGCTACAGACGGGACCTACGAGCAGTACTTC. This codes for CSATDGTYEQYF.

The chain joins TRBV5-6 to TRBJ2-5; 8 bases align to TRBD2. Germline V gene lookup returns CDR1 SGHDT and CDR2 YYEEEE. This CDR3 is built from 17 residues. V lost 6 bases and J lost 0; bases outside the gene matches: 13. CDR3 coding DNA: TGTGCCAGCAACCCCTTCGTCGGGGGGGGGTACCAAGAGACCCAGTACTTC. This translates into CASNPFVGGGYQETQYF. Variable domain in full (rest from reference TRBV5-6 and TRBJ2-5): DAGVTQSPTHLIKTRGQQVTLRCSPKSGHDTVSWYQQALGQGPQFIFQYYEEEERQRGNFPDRFSGHQFPNYSSELNVNALLLGDSALYLCASNPFVGGGYQETQYFGPGTRLLVL.

The sample holds many counts of this clonotype. The rearrangement links TRBV5-1 to TRBJ1-2; D gene unclear. CDR1 and CDR2 (germline): SGHRS, YFSETQ. The CDR3 spans 15 residues. V lost 0 bases and J 5 bases, leaving 14 bases between the germline ends. CDR3 region: CASSLAPGAPYGYTF. CDR3 sequence (DNA): TGCGCCAGCAGCTTGGCCCCGGGAGCCCCTTATGGCTACACCTTC.

This clonotype showed up just a few times. The V gene is TRBV20-1, the J gene TRBJ2-3, with D maybe TRBD2 (6 bases). The length of the CDR3 is 14 residues. Germline-derived CDR1 and CDR2 are DFQATT and SNEGSKA (reference sequence). Trimming removed 3 bases at V and 2 bases at J, with 12 bases between. The CDR3 bases are TGCAGTGCTAGGGATAGCGGCTACACAGATACGCAGTATTTT. Its protein is CSARDSGYTDTQYF.

The table lists this clonotype with many counts. The rearrangement uses TRBV12-5 and TRBJ1-2, with 7 nucleotides matching TRBD1. Germline loops: CDR1 LGHNT, CDR2 FRNRAP. This CDR3 has 14 amino acids. V gave up 5 bases and J gave up 8 bases; unmatched junction bases: 11. DNA for the CDR3: TGTGCTAGTGGTCCGATATCAGGGGGTGGCGGCTACACCTTC. Protein sequence: CASGPISGGGGYTF.

This clonotype showed up just a few times. CDR3 nucleotides: TGTGCCAGCAGCTTCCCTGCCGGGACTAGCGGGCAGGGCGAGCAGTACTTC. Translating it yields CASSFPAGTSGQGEQYF. The rearrangement joins TRBV7-2 to TRBJ2-7; TRBD2 aligns across 12 bases. The CDR3 length is 17 residues. Per the germline V gene, CDR1 is SGHTA and CDR2 is FQGNSA. Trimming took 3 bases from V and 6 from J; bases not matched to a gene: 12. The variable domain in full, completed from reference TRBV7-2 and TRBJ2-7, reads GAGVSQSPSNKVTEKGKDVELRCDPISGHTALYWYRQSLGQGLEFLIYFQGNSAPDKSGLPSDRFSAERTGGSVSTLTIQRTQQEDSAVYLCASSFPAGTSGQGEQYFGPGTRLTVT.

This clonotype was found a few times. The chain links TRBV4-1 to TRBJ2-7; D remains unclear. This CDR3 comprises 14 residues. Per the germline V gene, CDR1 is MGHRA and CDR2 is YSYEKL. Deletions cut 4 bases from V and 2 bases from J, with 12 bases between. The CDR3 is CASSLGIGTYEQYV. Here the CDR3 DNA reads TGCGCCAGCAGCCTTGGGATAGGGACCTACGAGCAGTACGTC.